The TCR beta chain described here comes from a study of cytotoxic CD8 clonotypes in ibrutinib-treated CLL. Using immunoSEQ multiplex PCR, the repertoire was profiled, and TCRdb retains in-frame clones only, with some absent. The sample has about 200,000 clones, 60% to 80% seen once; the top ten hold over 10%. V shed 4 bases, J shed 7 bases, and the junction held 16 bases outside the gene matches. This CDR3 spans 17 amino acids. Germline V lookup: CDR1 MGHRA, CDR2 YSYEKL. The receptor's source is a human donor with chronic lymphocytic leukemia. The sample consisted of PBMCs, taken after 12 months of ibrutinib treatment. This chain links TRBV4-1 with TRBJ2-7; 10 nucleotides align to TRBD1. The CDR3 coding sequence is TGCGCCAGCAGCCCATTGAAACCCCGGGACAGGGGTTATGAGCAGTACTTC. Protein: CASSPLKPRDRGYEQYF.